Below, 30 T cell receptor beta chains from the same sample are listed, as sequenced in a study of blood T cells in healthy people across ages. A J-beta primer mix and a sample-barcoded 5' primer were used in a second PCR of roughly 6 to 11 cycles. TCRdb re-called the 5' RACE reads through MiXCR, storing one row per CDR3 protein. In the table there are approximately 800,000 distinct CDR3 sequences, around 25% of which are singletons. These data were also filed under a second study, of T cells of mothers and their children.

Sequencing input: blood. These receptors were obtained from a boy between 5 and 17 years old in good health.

The DNA of the CDR3 is TGTGCCAGTAACCAGGGCCGCCAGGGAACTGAAGCTTTCTTT. Amino acids: CASNQGRQGTEAFF. The chain links TRBV19 to TRBJ1-1, with D maybe TRBD1 (5 bases). V lost 7 bases to trimming and J lost 5 bases, with 17 bases between them. CDR3 length equals 14 residues. CDR1 and CDR2 from the germline V gene are LNHDA and SQIVND (reference sequence).

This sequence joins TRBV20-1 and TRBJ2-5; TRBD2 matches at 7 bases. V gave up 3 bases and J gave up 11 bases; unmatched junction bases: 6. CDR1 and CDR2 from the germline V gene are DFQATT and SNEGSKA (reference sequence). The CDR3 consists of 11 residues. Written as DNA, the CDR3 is TGCAGTGCTAGCGGGAGGAGGGAGCAGTACTTC. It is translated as CSASGRREQYF.

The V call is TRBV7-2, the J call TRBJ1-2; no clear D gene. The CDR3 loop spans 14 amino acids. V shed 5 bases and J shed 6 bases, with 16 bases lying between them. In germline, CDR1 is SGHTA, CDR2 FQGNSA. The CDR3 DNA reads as TGTGCCAGCAGCATCCCTTCCGGGTGGGATGGCTACACCTTC. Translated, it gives CASSIPSGWDGYTF.

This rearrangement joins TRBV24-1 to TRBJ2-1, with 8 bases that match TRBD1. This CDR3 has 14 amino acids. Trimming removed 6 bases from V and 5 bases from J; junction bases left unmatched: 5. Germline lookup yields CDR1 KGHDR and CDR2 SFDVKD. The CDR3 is CATSRQGPNNEQFF. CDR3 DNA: TGTGCCACCAGTAGACAGGGGCCCAACAATGAGCAGTTCTTC.

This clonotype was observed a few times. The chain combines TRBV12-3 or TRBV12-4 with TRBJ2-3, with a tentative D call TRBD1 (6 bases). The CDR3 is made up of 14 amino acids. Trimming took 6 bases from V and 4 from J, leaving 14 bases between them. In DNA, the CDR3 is TGTGCCAGCAGCCCAACACAGGGTCCAGATACGCAGTATTTT. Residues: CASSPTQGPDTQYF.

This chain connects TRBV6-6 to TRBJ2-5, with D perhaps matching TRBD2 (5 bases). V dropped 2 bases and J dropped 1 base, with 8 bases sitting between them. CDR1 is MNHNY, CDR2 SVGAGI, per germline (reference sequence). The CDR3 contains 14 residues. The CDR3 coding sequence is TGTGCCAGCAGTTACGAGGGTGTCCAAGAGACCCAGTACTTC. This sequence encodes CASSYEGVQETQYF.

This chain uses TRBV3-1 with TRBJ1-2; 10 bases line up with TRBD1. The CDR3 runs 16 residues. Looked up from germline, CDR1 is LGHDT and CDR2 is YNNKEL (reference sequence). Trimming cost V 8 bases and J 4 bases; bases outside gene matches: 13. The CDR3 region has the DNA TGTGCCAGCGCCTCCGCCGGGACAGGGGTAGCCTATGGCTACACCTTC. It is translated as CASASAGTGVAYGYTF.

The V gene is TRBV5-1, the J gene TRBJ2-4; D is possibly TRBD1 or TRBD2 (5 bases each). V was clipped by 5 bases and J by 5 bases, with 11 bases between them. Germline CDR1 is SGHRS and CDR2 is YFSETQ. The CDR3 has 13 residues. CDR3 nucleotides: TGCGCCAGCAGACGGGACGGCCAAAACATTCAGTACTTC. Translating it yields CASRRDGQNIQYF. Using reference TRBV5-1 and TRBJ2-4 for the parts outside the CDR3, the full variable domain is KAGVTQTPRYLIKTRGQQVTLSCSPISGHRSVSWYQQTPGQGLQFLFEYFSETQRNKGNFPGRFSGRQFSNSRSEMNVSTLELGDSALYLCASRRDGQNIQYFGAGTRLSVL.

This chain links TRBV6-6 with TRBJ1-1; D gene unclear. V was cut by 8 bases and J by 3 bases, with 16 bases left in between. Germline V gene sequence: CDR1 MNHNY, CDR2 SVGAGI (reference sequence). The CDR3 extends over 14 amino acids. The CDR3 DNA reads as TGTGCCAGCCGCGGGCGAGGTATGGACACTGAAGCTTTCTTT. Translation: CASRGRGMDTEAFF.

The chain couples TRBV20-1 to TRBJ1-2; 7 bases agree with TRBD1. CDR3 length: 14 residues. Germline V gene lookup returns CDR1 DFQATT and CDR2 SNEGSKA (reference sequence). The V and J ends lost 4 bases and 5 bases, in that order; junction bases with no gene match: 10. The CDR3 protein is CSAIPDRAAYGYTF. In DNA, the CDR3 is TGCAGTGCTATTCCCGACAGGGCGGCTTATGGCTACACCTTC.

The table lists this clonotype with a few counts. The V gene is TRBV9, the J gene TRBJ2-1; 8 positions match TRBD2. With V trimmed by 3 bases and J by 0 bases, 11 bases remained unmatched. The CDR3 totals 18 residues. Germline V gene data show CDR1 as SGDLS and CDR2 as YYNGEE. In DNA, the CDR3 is TGTGCCAGCAGCGGGGGGGGTAGCGGGGCTTCCTCCTACAATGAGCAGTTCTTC. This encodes CASSGGGSGASSYNEQFF.

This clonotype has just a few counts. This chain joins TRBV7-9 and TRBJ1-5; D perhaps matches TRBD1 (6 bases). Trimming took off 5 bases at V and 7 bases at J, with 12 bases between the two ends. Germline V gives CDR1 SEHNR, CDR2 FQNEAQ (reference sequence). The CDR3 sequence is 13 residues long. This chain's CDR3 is CASSTRGGQPQHF. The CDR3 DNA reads TGTGCCAGCAGCACCCGGGGGGGCCAGCCCCAGCATTTT.

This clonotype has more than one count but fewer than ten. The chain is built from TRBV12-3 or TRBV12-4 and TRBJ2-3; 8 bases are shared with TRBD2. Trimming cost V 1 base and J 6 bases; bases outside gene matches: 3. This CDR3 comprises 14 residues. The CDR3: CASSLEAGVDTQYF. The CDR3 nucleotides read TGTGCCAGCAGTTTAGAAGCGGGGGTCGATACGCAGTATTTT.

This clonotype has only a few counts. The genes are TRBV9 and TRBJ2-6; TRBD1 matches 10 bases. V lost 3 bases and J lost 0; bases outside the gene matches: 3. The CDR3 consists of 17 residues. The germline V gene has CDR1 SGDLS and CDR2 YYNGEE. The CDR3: CASSAGQGDSGANVLTF. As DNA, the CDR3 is TGTGCCAGCAGCGCTGGACAGGGGGACTCTGGGGCCAACGTCCTGACTTTC.

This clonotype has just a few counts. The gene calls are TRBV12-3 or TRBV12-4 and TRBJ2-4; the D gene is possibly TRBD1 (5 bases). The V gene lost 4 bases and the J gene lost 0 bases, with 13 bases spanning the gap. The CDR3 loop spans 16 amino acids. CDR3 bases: TGTGCCAGCAGTTCACAATACAGGATAGCCAAAAACATTCAGTACTTC. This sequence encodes CASSSQYRIAKNIQYF.

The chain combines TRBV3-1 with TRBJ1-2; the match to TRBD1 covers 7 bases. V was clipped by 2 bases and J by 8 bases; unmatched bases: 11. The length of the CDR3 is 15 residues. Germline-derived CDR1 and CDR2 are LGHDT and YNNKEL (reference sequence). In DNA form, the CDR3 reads TGTGCCAGCAGCCAAAGGATTGACAGGGCCGGCGGCTACACCTTC. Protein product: CASSQRIDRAGGYTF.

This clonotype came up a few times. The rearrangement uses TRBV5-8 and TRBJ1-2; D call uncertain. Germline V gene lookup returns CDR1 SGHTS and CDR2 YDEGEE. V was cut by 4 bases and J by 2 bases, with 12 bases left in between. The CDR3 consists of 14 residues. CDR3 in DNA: TGTGCCAGCAGCCGATCGACGGTAAACTATGGCTACACCTTC. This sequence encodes CASSRSTVNYGYTF.

The CDR3 region is CASNLKGEDYEQYF. CDR3 nucleotide sequence: TGTGCCAGCAACCTTAAGGGAGAAGACTACGAGCAGTACTTC. The chain combines TRBV2 with TRBJ2-7; TRBD2 is a possible D gene (5 bases). Per the germline V gene, CDR1 is SNHLY and CDR2 is FYNNEI. The ends were cut back, 7 bases at V and 3 bases at J, with 16 bases in the middle. CDR3 length: 14 residues.

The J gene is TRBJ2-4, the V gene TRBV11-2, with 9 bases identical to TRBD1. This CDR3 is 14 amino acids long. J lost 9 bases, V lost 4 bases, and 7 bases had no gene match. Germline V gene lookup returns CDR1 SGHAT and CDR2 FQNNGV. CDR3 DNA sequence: TGTGCCAGCAGCTCGGGACAGGGAGGAGGCATTCAGTACTTC. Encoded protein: CASSSGQGGGIQYF.

In DNA, the CDR3 is TGTGCCAGCAGCCTGAACCGGGGCTCGAACACCGGGGAGCTGTTTTTT. Amino acid sequence: CASSLNRGSNTGELFF. The rearrangement links TRBV13 to TRBJ2-2; D is possibly TRBD1 or TRBD2 (5 bases each). The CDR3 extends over 16 amino acids. The germline V gene encodes CDR1 PRHDT and CDR2 FYEKMQ (reference sequence). The ends were cut back, 5 bases at V and 0 bases at J, with 13 bases in the middle.

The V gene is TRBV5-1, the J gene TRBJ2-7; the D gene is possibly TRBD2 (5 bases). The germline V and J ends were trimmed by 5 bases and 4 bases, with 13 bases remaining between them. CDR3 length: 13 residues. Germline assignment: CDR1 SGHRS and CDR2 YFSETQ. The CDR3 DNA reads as TGCGCCAGCAGTAACAGTGGACTTTACGAGCAGTACTTC. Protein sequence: CASSNSGLYEQYF.

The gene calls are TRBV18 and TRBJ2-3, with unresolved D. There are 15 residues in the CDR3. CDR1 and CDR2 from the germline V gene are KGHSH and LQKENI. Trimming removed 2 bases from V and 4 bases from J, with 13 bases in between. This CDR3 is CASSPGQIHADTQYF. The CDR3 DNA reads TGTGCCAGCTCACCAGGGCAGATCCACGCAGATACGCAGTATTTT.

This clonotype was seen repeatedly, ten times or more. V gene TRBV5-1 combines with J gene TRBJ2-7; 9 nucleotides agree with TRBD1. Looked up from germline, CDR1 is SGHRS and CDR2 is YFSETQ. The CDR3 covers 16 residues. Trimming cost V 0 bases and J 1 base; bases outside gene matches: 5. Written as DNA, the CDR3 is TGCGCCAGCAGCTTGGCCGAACAGGGGGCGTCCTACGAGCAGTACTTC. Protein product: CASSLAEQGASYEQYF.

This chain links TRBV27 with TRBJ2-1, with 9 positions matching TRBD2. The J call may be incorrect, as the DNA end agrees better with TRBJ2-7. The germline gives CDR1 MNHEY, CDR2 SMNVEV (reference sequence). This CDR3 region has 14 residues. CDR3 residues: CASSWGSGGSEQYF. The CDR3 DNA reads TGTGCCAGCAGTTGGGGTAGCGGGGGCAGTGAGCAGTACTTC.

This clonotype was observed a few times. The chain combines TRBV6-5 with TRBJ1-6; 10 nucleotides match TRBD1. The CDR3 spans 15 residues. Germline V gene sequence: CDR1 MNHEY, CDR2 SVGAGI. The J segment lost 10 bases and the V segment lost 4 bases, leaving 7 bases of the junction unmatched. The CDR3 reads CASSFGTGDGSPLHF. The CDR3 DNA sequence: TGTGCCAGCAGTTTCGGGACAGGGGACGGATCACCCCTCCACTTT.

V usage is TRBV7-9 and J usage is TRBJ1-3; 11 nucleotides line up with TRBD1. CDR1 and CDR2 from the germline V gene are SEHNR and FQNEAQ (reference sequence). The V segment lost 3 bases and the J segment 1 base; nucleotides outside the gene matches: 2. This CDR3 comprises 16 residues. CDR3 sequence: CASSFGTGGSGNTIYF. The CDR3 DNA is TGTGCCAGCAGCTTCGGGACAGGGGGATCTGGAAACACCATATATTTT. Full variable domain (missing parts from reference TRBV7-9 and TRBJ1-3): DTGVSQNPRHKITKRGQNVTFRCDPISEHNRLYWYRQTLGQGPEFLTYFQNEAQLEKSRLLSDRFSAERPKGSFSTLEIQRTEQGDSAMYLCASSFGTGGSGNTIYFGEGSWLTVV.

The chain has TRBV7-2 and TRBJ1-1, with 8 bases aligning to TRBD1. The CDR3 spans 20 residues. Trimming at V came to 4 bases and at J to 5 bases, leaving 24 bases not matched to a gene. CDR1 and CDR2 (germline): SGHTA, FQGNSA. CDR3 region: CASSSRGTGEWRLLGTEAFF. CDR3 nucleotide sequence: TGTGCCAGCAGCTCACGGGGGACAGGAGAGTGGAGATTATTAGGGACTGAAGCTTTCTTT.

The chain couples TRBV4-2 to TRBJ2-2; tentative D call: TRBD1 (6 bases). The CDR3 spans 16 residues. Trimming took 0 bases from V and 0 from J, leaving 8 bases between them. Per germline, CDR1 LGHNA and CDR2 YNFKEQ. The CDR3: CASSQEGATNTGELFF. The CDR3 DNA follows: TGTGCCAGCAGCCAAGAGGGGGCAACGAACACCGGGGAGCTGTTTTTT.

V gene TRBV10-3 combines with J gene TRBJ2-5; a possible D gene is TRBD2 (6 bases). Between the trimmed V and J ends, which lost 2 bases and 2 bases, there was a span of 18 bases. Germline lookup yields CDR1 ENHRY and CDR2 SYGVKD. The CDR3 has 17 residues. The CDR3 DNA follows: TGTGCCATCAGTGAGAGGAGGGGAGCGGCGACTCAAGAGACCCAGTACTTC. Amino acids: CAISERRGAATQETQYF.

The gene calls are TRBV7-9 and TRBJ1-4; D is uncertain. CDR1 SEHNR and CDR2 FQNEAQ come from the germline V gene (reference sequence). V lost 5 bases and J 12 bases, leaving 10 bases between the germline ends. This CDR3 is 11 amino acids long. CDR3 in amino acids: CASSPGEELFF. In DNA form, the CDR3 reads TGTGCCAGCAGCCCGGGCGAGGAACTGTTTTTT.